This is a list of T cell receptor beta chains from one sample in a study of blood T cell repertoires in COVID-19. Assay: immunoSEQ multiplex PCR; the TCRdb copy retains only in-frame clones and omits some. The data contain 400,000 to 450,000 clones, around 91% of them singletons. Input material: PBMCs or T cells enriched from blood (not recorded which). The receptors were gathered from a man between 18 and 29 years old who had recovered from COVID-19. Each CDR3 is given with its conserved first and last residue. Fields, in order: D gene, CDR3 length, J gene, V gene, clone size, CDR3 protein, CDR3 DNA. The D gene is left open where the match is weak. Rows give clone size only sometimes, using once, few, many, or a class for an expanded clone.

>TRBD2|16|TRBJ2-1|TRBV19|.
CASSIRSGSSNGEQFF
TGTGCCAGTAGTATACGGAGCGGGAGTTCTAATGGTGAGCAGTTCTTC
>.|15|TRBJ1-1|TRBV5-1|.
CASSHPEVPSTEAFF
TGCGCCAGCAGCCACCCGGAGGTGCCCAGCACTGAAGCTTTCTTT
>.|14|TRBJ1-6|TRBV30|.
CAWSTTRGGSPLHF
TGTGCCTGGAGTACTACTAGAGGGGGTTCACCCCTCCACTTT
>TRBD1|17|TRBJ1-6|TRBV11-2|.
CASSLGTGAFSNSPLHF
TGTGCCAGCAGCTTAGGGACAGGGGCTTTCAGTAATTCACCCCTCCACTTT
>.|15|TRBJ1-4|TRBV4-2|few
CASSQALAGNEKLFF
TGTGCCAGCAGCCAAGCGTTGGCGGGAAATGAAAAACTGTTTTTT
>.|13|TRBJ1-5|TRBV10-3|.
CAATGVFNQPQHF
TGTGCCGCCACGGGGGTGTTCAATCAGCCCCAGCATTTT
>.|16|TRBJ2-1|TRBV1|.
CTSSQVWGQGYNEQFF
TGCACCAGCAGCCAAGTTTGGGGACAGGGGTACAATGAGCAGTTCTTC
>.|12|TRBJ1-4|TRBV29-1|.
CSVGRENEKLFF
TGCAGCGTTGGACGGGAGAATGAAAAACTGTTTTTT
>.|13|TRBJ2-2|TRBV5-4|.
CASSSAGSGELFF
TGTGCCAGCAGCTCGGCGGGTTCCGGGGAGCTGTTTTTT
>TRBD2|16|TRBJ2-3|TRBV28|.
CASSLKTSVFGDTQYF
TGTGCCAGCAGTTTGAAGACTAGCGTCTTCGGAGATACGCAGTATTTT
>.|14|TRBJ1-5|TRBV19|.
CASSMTQDSSAQHF
TGTGCCAGTAGTATGACGCAGGACAGTTCGGCCCAGCATTTT
>TRBD1|16|TRBJ2-3|TRBV28|.
CASSLWGGTGADTQYF
TGTGCCAGCAGTTTATGGGGGGGGACAGGGGCCGATACGCAGTATTTT
>.|12|TRBJ2-7|TRBV30|.
CAWSSRGGEQYF
TGTGCCTGGAGTTCAAGGGGTGGCGAGCAGTACTTC
>.|13|TRBJ1-5|TRBV11-2|.
CASSLDPDQPQHF
TGTGCCAGCAGCTTAGATCCAGATCAGCCCCAGCATTTT
>TRBD1|16|TRBJ2-3|TRBV5-1|.
CASRQPGQGASDTQYF
TGCGCCAGCAGGCAACCGGGCCAGGGGGCCTCAGATACGCAGTATTTT
>.|17|TRBJ2-3|TRBV4-1|.
CASSQGFVAVGSDTQYF
TGCGCCAGCAGCCAAGGGTTTGTGGCCGTTGGTTCAGATACGCAGTATTTT
>.|12|TRBJ1-2|TRBV11-3|.
CASSLDGEVHTF
TGTGCCAGCAGCTTAGACGGGGAGGTCCACACCTTC
>.|13|TRBJ2-2|TRBV3-1/TRBV3-2|.
CASRLLDTGELFF
TGTGCCAGCAGACTACTAGACACCGGGGAGCTGTTTTTT
>.|15|TRBJ1-6|TRBV7-7|.
CASSLCPRRDPPLHF
TGTGCCAGCAGCTTATGTCCCAGGCGCGACCCACCCCTCCACTTT
>.|14|TRBJ2-1|TRBV12-5|.
CASGLRGRWGEQFF
TGTGCTAGTGGTTTGAGGGGCCGATGGGGTGAGCAGTTCTTC
>.|16|TRBJ2-1|TRBV7-3|.
CASSFLGASSYNEQFF
TGTGCCAGCAGCTTTCTAGGAGCGAGCTCCTACAATGAGCAGTTCTTC
>.|14|TRBJ2-7|TRBV5-1|.
CASSLWIGEYEQYF
TGCGCCAGCAGCTTGTGGATTGGGGAGTACGAGCAGTACTTC
>.|13|TRBJ1-2|TRBV2|.
CASKHEGGRGYTF
TGTGCCAGCAAGCACGAGGGTGGACGGGGCTACACCTTC
>.|13|TRBJ2-4|TRBV29-1|.
CSVVVSSANIQYF
TGCAGCGTTGTTGTATCAAGCGCCAACATTCAGTACTTC
>TRBD2|14|TRBJ2-7|TRBV11-1|.
CASSPGLAGYEQYF
TGTGCCAGCAGCCCGGGACTAGCGGGCTACGAGCAGTACTTC
>TRBD1|15|TRBJ1-2|TRBV2|.
CASSGMGQGPSGYTF
TGTGCCAGCAGTGGGATGGGACAGGGTCCCTCTGGCTACACCTTC
>TRBD2|15|TRBJ2-1|TRBV10-3|.
CAISAISGRSNEQFF
TGTGCCATCAGTGCCATTAGCGGGAGGTCCAATGAGCAGTTCTTC
>.|14|TRBJ2-1|TRBV2|.
CASIGETFYNEQFF
TGTGCCAGCATTGGAGAGACCTTCTACAATGAGCAGTTCTTC
>TRBD1|15|TRBJ2-7|TRBV10-3|.
CAISERGQGFYEQYF
TGTGCCATCAGTGAGAGGGGACAGGGTTTCTACGAGCAGTACTTC
>TRBD1|15|TRBJ2-7|TRBV4-1|.
CASSQPGQAIYEQYF
TGCGCCAGCAGCCAACCGGGACAGGCGATCTACGAGCAGTACTTC
>.|16|TRBJ1-3|TRBV4-1|.
CASSLLAGVSGNTIYF
TGCGCCAGCAGCCTCCTTGCGGGGGTATCTGGAAACACCATATATTTT
>TRBD2|18|TRBJ2-5|TRBV11-3|.
CASSLLRPGPSAGETQYF
TGTGCCAGCAGCTTACTTCGCCCCGGGCCTTCAGCGGGGGAGACCCAGTACTTC
>.|16|TRBJ2-5|TRBV3-1/TRBV3-2|.
CASSPRGGPYQETQYF
TGTGCCAGCAGCCCCAGGGGAGGGCCGTACCAAGAGACCCAGTACTTC
>TRBD1|14|TRBJ1-1|TRBV19|once
CASRTGLGVTEAFF
TGTGCCAGCCGGACAGGGCTCGGGGTGACTGAAGCTTTCTTT
>.|16|TRBJ2-3|TRBV6-4|.
CASSDGAGSPTDTQYF
TGTGCCAGCAGTGACGGGGCGGGGTCCCCCACAGATACGCAGTATTTT
>.|16|TRBJ1-2|TRBV5-4|.
CASSLAVEGPRYGYTF
TGTGCCAGCAGCTTGGCCGTAGAGGGTCCCCGTTATGGCTACACCTTC
>.|16|TRBJ1-4|TRBV4-1|.
CASSRGIGGLSEKLFF
TGCGCCAGCAGCCGAGGGATCGGGGGGCTATCTGAAAAACTGTTTTTT
>.|13|TRBJ1-1|TRBV7-3|.
CASSAGRGGEAFF
TGTGCCAGCAGCGCAGGACGTGGAGGTGAAGCTTTCTTT